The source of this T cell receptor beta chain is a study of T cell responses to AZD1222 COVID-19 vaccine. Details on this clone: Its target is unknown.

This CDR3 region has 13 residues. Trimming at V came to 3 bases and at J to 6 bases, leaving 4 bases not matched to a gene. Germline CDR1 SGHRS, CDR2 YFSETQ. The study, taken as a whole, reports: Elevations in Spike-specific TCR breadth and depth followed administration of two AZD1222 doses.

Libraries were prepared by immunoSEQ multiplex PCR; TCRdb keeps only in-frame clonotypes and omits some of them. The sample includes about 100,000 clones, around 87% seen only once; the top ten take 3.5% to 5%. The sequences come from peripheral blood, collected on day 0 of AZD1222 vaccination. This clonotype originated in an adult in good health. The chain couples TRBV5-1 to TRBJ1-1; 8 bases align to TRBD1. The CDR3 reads CASSWTGRSEAFF. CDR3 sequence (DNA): TGCGCCAGCAGCTGGACAGGGCGTTCTGAAGCTTTCTTT.